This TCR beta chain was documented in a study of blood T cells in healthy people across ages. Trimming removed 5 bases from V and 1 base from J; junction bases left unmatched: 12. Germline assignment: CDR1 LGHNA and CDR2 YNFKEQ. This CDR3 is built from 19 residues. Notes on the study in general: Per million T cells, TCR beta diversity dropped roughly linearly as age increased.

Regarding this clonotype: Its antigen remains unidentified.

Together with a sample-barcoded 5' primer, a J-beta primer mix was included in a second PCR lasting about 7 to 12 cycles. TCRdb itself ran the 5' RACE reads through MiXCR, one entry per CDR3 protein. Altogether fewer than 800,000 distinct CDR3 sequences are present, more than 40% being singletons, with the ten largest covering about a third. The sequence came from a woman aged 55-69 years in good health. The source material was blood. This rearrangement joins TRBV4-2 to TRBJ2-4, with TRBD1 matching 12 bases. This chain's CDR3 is CASSRRPGQGASAKNIQYF. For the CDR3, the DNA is TGTGCCAGCAGCAGACGACCGGGACAGGGGGCGTCGGCCAAAAACATTCAGTACTTC.